This is a list of T cell receptor beta chains from one sample in a study of blood T cell repertoires in COVID-19. TCRdb keeps only in-frame clones here, not all; method: immunoSEQ multiplex PCR. The table has some 200,000 clones, about 92% seen once; the top ten hold 1% to 1.5%. The material sequenced was peripheral blood. The receptors shown here come from a man younger than 45 with acute or convalescent COVID-19. Each CDR3 is given with its conserved first and last residue. Fields, in order: V gene, J gene, clone size, D gene, CDR3 DNA, CDR3 protein. A D gene is named only where the DNA matches it firmly. Size is stated for part of the rows, as once, few or many counts, or as a class when the clone is expanded.

>TRBV3-1/TRBV3-2|TRBJ2-1|.|.
TGTGCCAGCAGCCAAGTTGAAATTAGGGGCTTTAGCTCCTACAATGAGCAGTTCTTC
CASSQVEIRGFSSYNEQFF
>TRBV11-3|TRBJ2-1|once|.
TGTGCCAGCAGCGCCAGTTTGACAGCTACCTACAATGAGCAGTTCTTC
CASSASLTATYNEQFF
>TRBV9|TRBJ2-7|.|TRBD1
TGTGCCAGCAGCCCTCGACAGGGGTACTACGAGCAGTACTTC
CASSPRQGYYEQYF
>TRBV6-5|TRBJ2-6|.|.
TGTGCCAGCACCACGGGTGGGGCCAACGTCCTGACTTTC
CASTTGGANVLTF
>TRBV6-5|TRBJ2-2|.|TRBD2
TGTGCCAGCAGGAGTGGGAGGGCCTCCGGGGAGCTGTTTTTT
CASRSGRASGELFF
>TRBV13|TRBJ2-7|.|.
TGTGCCAGCAGCTTAGGTGAGGTTTCCTACGAGCAGTACTTC
CASSLGEVSYEQYF
>TRBV10-3|TRBJ2-5|.|TRBD1
TGTGCCATCAGGGAAGCGGGACAGGGGAAAGAGACCCAGTACTTC
CAIREAGQGKETQYF
>TRBV18|TRBJ1-6|.|.
TGTGCCAGCTCACTCGATATGTTGCAGGATAATTCACCCCTCCACTTT
CASSLDMLQDNSPLHF
>TRBV5-1|TRBJ2-5|.|TRBD2
TGCGCCAGCTCTCTAGCGGGGGGTAAAGAGACCCAGTACTTC
CASSLAGGKETQYF
>TRBV5-3|TRBJ2-7|.|TRBD1
TGTGCCAGAAGCTCGCGGACAGGATTCTACGAGCAGTACTTC
CARSSRTGFYEQYF
>TRBV10-2|TRBJ1-5|.|TRBD1
TGCGCCAGCAGAGAAGGACAGGTCAATCAGCCCCAGCATTTT
CASREGQVNQPQHF
>TRBV18|TRBJ1-1|.|.
TGTGCCAGCTCACCTGAGGTGAGGAACACTGAAGCTTTCTTT
CASSPEVRNTEAFF
>TRBV6-5|TRBJ2-7|.|TRBD1
TGTGCCAGCAGAAACCGGGACAGGGGGTATCGCGAGCAGTACTTC
CASRNRDRGYREQYF
>TRBV9|TRBJ2-1|.|.
TGTGCCAGCAGCGTAAATGGCGGAATAAATGAGCAGTTCTTC
CASSVNGGINEQFF
>TRBV28|TRBJ1-2|.|.
TGTGCCAGCACCTGGATTCCTCCGGACAGCTATGGCTACACCTTC
CASTWIPPDSYGYTF
>TRBV30|TRBJ2-3|.|.
TGTGCCTGGAGTGTGGGGCTACCGGGAGATACGCAGTATTTT
CAWSVGLPGDTQYF
>TRBV14|TRBJ2-7|few|TRBD1
TGTGCCAGCAGCCGCGCCCTCTGGACAGGTGCCTACGAGCAGTACTTC
CASSRALWTGAYEQYF
>TRBV19|TRBJ2-3|.|.
TGTGCCAGTAGTATGGTGGGGCCTTCAGATACGCAGTATTTT
CASSMVGPSDTQYF
>TRBV3-1/TRBV3-2|TRBJ1-4|.|.
TGTGCCAGCAGCTATTCGGGAGAAAAACTGTTTTTT
CASSYSGEKLFF
>TRBV6-5|TRBJ1-4|.|.
TGTGCCAGCAGTCTTCGAGGGAATGAAAAACTGTTTTTT
CASSLRGNEKLFF
>TRBV4-2|TRBJ1-5|few|TRBD1
TGTGCCAGCAGCACCCGGACAGGGGGGTTCAATCAGCCCCAGCATTTT
CASSTRTGGFNQPQHF
>TRBV19|TRBJ2-1|.|TRBD2
TGTGCCAGTAGCCGGACTAGCGGCTACAATGAGCAGTTCTTC
CASSRTSGYNEQFF
>TRBV28|TRBJ1-5|.|TRBD1
TGTGCCAGCATTCCCCAGGGGGTTCGTAATCAGCCCCAGCATTTT
CASIPQGVRNQPQHF
>TRBV7-9|TRBJ2-7|.|TRBD1
TGTGCCAGCAGTCCGGACAGGGAATGGGTCCACGAGCAGTACTTC
CASSPDREWVHEQYF
>TRBV5-5|TRBJ2-7|.|.
TGTGCCAGCAGCTCCAGACAGACTCACACCTACGAGCAGTACTTC
CASSSRQTHTYEQYF
>TRBV30|TRBJ1-2|.|.
TGTGCCTGGAGTCAGTTTTGGGGCAGTTCGGGCTACACCTTC
CAWSQFWGSSGYTF
>TRBV5-1|TRBJ1-6|.|.
TGCGCCACCCCGAGGGAGGGCTATTCACCCCTCCACTTT
CATPREGYSPLHF
>TRBV28|TRBJ1-1|.|.
TGTGCCACCACAGGCCCGTACACTGAAGCTTTCTTT
CATTGPYTEAFF
>TRBV5-1|TRBJ2-2|once|TRBD2
TGCGCCAGCAGCTTAATTAGCGGGACGAACACCGGGGAGCTGTTTTTT
CASSLISGTNTGELFF
>TRBV3-1/TRBV3-2|TRBJ1-4|.|.
TGTGCCAGCAGCAAGTGGTTGGCAGGGGATGAAAAACTGTTTTTT
CASSKWLAGDEKLFF
>TRBV6-5|TRBJ1-1|.|.
TGTGCCAGCCCATCGACAGGTAACACTGAAGCTTTCTTT
CASPSTGNTEAFF
>TRBV5-4|TRBJ2-3|.|TRBD1
TGTGCCAGCAGCGGCGTCGGGGCAGGGGGAGAAGATACGCAGTATTTT
CASSGVGAGGEDTQYF
>TRBV5-1|TRBJ2-5|.|.
TGCGCCAGCAGCTTGGGACTCCCCCAAGAGACCCAGTACTTC
CASSLGLPQETQYF
>TRBV5-1|TRBJ2-1|once|TRBD2
TGCGCCAGCAGCTCACAAGCGGGGGGCTACAATGAGCAGTTCTTC
CASSSQAGGYNEQFF
>TRBV7-8|TRBJ2-1|.|TRBD2
TGTGCCAGCAGCTGGACTAGCGGGATCCCCTACAATGAGCAGTTCTTC
CASSWTSGIPYNEQFF
>TRBV19|TRBJ2-3|.|.
TGTGCCAGTAGTATAGACAGGTCCACAGATACGCAGTATTTT
CASSIDRSTDTQYF
>TRBV27|TRBJ1-5|.|.
TGTGCCAGCAGAGACCGCGGGGGAGTAAGCAATCAGCCCCAGCATTTT
CASRDRGGVSNQPQHF
>TRBV11-2|TRBJ1-2|.|TRBD1
TGTGCCAGCAGCCCTGGGGACAGCCGAGTGCTTGGCTACACCTTC
CASSPGDSRVLGYTF
>TRBV6-5|TRBJ1-2|few|.
TGTGCCAGCAGCCTAGTTTATGGCTACACCTTC
CASSLVYGYTF
>TRBV6-5|TRBJ1-2|.|TRBD1
TGTGCCAGCAGCTTACCCGGACAGGGGATTGGTGGCTACACCTTC
CASSLPGQGIGGYTF